Listed below are T cell receptor beta chains from one sample, sequenced in a study of blood T cell repertoires in COVID-19. Produced via immunoSEQ multiplex PCR; TCRdb's table is partial and in-frame only. The data contain about 50,000 clones, 85% to 90% of them seen just once; the ten biggest clones take up roughly 6.7%. Sequencing was carried out using peripheral blood. The origin of the receptors is a man in his sixties with acute or convalescent COVID-19. Both conserved end residues are part of each CDR3. A D gene is named only where the DNA matches it firmly. For some rows the clone size is stated as once, few or many, or as a class when expanded; others skip it.

V	J	D	size	DNA	CDR3
TRBV7-9	TRBJ1-2	NA	NA	TGTGCCAGCAGCTTACCTAGCGGGGGCTATGGCTACACCTTC	CASSLPSGGYGYTF
TRBV5-6	TRBJ2-1	NA	NA	TGTGCCAGCAGCTTAGGCGGTTACTCCTACAATGAGCAGTTCTTC	CASSLGGYSYNEQFF
TRBV4-1	TRBJ2-7	TRBD2	NA	TGCGCCAGCAGTCGAACCCTAGCGGGAGCCTACGAGCAGTACTTC	CASSRTLAGAYEQYF
TRBV27	TRBJ2-1	NA	once	TGTGCCAGCAGTTCCTCTCTGGGGGGCAATGAGCAGTTCTTC	CASSSSLGGNEQFF
TRBV27	TRBJ2-6	TRBD2	NA	TGTGCCAGCAGTGGGACTAGCGGGGGATACTCTGGGGCCAACGTCCTGACTTTC	CASSGTSGGYSGANVLTF
TRBV20-1	TRBJ2-7	NA	once	TGCAGTGCTAGTGGTCAGACCTACGAGCAGTACTTC	CSASGQTYEQYF
TRBV29-1	TRBJ2-5	TRBD2	few	TGCAGCGCCGATTCAGGGGGGAGTCTAGCGGGAGGAGAGGCGACCCAGTACTTC	CSADSGGSLAGGEATQYF
TRBV27	TRBJ1-5	TRBD1	NA	TGTGCCAGCAGTTTAAGACAGGGCGGGAATCAGCCCCAGCATTTT	CASSLRQGGNQPQHF
TRBV29-1	TRBJ1-5	NA	NA	TGCAGCGTCAGGGGCAGCAATCAGCCCCAGCATTTT	CSVRGSNQPQHF
TRBV2	TRBJ2-5	NA	NA	TGTGCCAGCGGGCAGCAAGAGACCCAGTACTTC	CASGQQETQYF
TRBV5-1	TRBJ2-3	TRBD2	NA	TGCGCCAGCAGCCCTGGACTAGCGGGAGCGGCAAGGGATACGCAGTATTTT	CASSPGLAGAARDTQYF
TRBV5-1	TRBJ1-4	TRBD1	NA	TGCGCCAGCAGCTTGGAAGGCAGGGGGGAGGAAAAACTGTTTTTT	CASSLEGRGEEKLFF
TRBV27	TRBJ2-5	NA	NA	TGTGCCAGCAGTGCCCGGGACAACCAAGAGACCCAGTACTTC	CASSARDNQETQYF
TRBV6-6	TRBJ2-1	TRBD1	once	TGTGCCAGCAGTCCCCGGGACAGGGTAGGCAATGAGCAGTTCTTC	CASSPRDRVGNEQFF
TRBV28	TRBJ1-1	NA	once	TGTGCCAGCATGGGGCGGGGGAACACTGAAGCTTTCTTT	CASMGRGNTEAFF
TRBV30	TRBJ2-2	NA	NA	TGTGCCTGGGGTCCAGGGGCCGGGGAGCTGTTTTTT	CAWGPGAGELFF
TRBV20-1	TRBJ1-2	NA	NA	TGCAGTGCTAGTATAGACTATGGCTACACCTTC	CSASIDYGYTF
TRBV28	TRBJ1-6	NA	NA	TGTGCCACCCAGCCAGGAAAATATAATTCACCCCTCCACTTT	CATQPGKYNSPLHF
TRBV5-5	TRBJ2-7	NA	NA	TGTGCCAGCAGCTGGGACTTCCCCTACGAGCAGTACTTC	CASSWDFPYEQYF
TRBV20-1	TRBJ1-5	NA	NA	TGCAGTGCTAGTACAGGGACTAGCAATCAGCCCCAGCATTTT	CSASTGTSNQPQHF
TRBV28	TRBJ1-5	TRBD1	NA	TGTGCCAGCAGTGCGGACAGGTCTAGAGCCCAGCATTTT	CASSADRSRAQHF
TRBV10-3	TRBJ1-1	NA	NA	TGTGCCATCAGTGAGCGGGGTGCGGGCACTGAAGCTTTCTTT	CAISERGAGTEAFF
TRBV10-2	TRBJ1-3	NA	NA	TGCGCCAGCAGTGGATATACAGGAACTGGAAACACCATATATTTT	CASSGYTGTGNTIYF
TRBV4-1	TRBJ2-2	NA	NA	TGCGCCAGCAGCCCGCCCAGGGGTGACCCGAACACCGGGGAGCTGTTTTTT	CASSPPRGDPNTGELFF
TRBV9	TRBJ1-4	NA	NA	TGTGCCAGCGGACCGCTTGGACAGTTAAATGAAAAACTGTTTTTT	CASGPLGQLNEKLFF
TRBV10-3	TRBJ1-4	TRBD1	NA	TGTGCCATCAGTAAGGGGGCGGCTAATGAAAAACTGTTTTTT	CAISKGAANEKLFF
TRBV3-1/TRBV3-2	TRBJ2-5	TRBD2	NA	TGTGCCAGCAGCCAAGATGTGATACGGGAGGGCCAAGAGACCCAGTACTTC	CASSQDVIREGQETQYF
TRBV7-3	TRBJ2-6	NA	NA	TGTGCCAGCAGCCGGACAGCCTTAAACTCTGGGGCCAACGTCCTGACTTTC	CASSRTALNSGANVLTF
TRBV7-9	TRBJ1-4	NA	NA	TGTGCCAGCAGCTTCGGGTTGGTGGGAAAACTGTTTTTT	CASSFGLVGKLFF
TRBV6-1	TRBJ1-2	TRBD1	NA	TGTGCCAGCAGTGATAGACAGGGGTATGGCTACACCTTC	CASSDRQGYGYTF
TRBV19	TRBJ2-1	TRBD2	NA	TGTGCCAGTAAACTAGCGGGGGGGAGCTCCTACAATGAGCAGTTCTTC	CASKLAGGSSYNEQFF
TRBV5-1	TRBJ2-7	NA	once	TGCGCCAGCAGCTTTGCAGGGTTCTACGAGCAGTACTTC	CASSFAGFYEQYF
TRBV5-1	TRBJ2-1	TRBD2	NA	TGCGCCAGCAGCCGGGGGGGGGCACAGGAGCAGTTCTTC	CASSRGGAQEQFF